This T cell receptor (beta chain) is drawn from a study of T cell changes during pregnancy in multiple sclerosis. TCRdb's copy holds only in-frame clones and misses some; the assay was immunoSEQ multiplex PCR. The table shows over 70,000 clones, with around 93% occurring only once. The CDR3 loop spans 14 amino acids. Trimming left V 2 bases short and J 4 bases short, with 6 bases between. Germline V lookup: CDR1 LNHDA, CDR2 SQIVND (reference sequence). This clone was observed once. The J gene is TRBJ2-6, the V gene TRBV19; D is unresolved. This specimen consisted of peripheral blood, obtained in the third trimester of pregnancy. The TCR comes from a female donor with multiple sclerosis, enrolled in a pregnancy study. CDR3 region: CASSITVGANVLTF. The DNA of the CDR3 is TGTGCCAGTAGTATAACAGTCGGGGCCAACGTCCTGACTTTC.